This T cell receptor beta chain was sequenced for a study of T cell changes during pregnancy in multiple sclerosis. Trimming cost V 3 bases and J 3 bases; bases outside gene matches: 5. The length of the CDR3 is 14 residues. Germline V gene sequence: CDR1 SGHDT, CDR2 YYEEEE. TCRdb keeps only in-frame clones here, not all; method: immunoSEQ multiplex PCR. The table records roughly 31,000 clones, approximately 94% of them present only once. The receptor comes from a female donor with multiple sclerosis, enrolled in a pregnancy study. Sequencing was performed on CD4+ T cells from peripheral blood mononuclear cells, taken in the first trimester of pregnancy. This sequence joins TRBV5-6 and TRBJ2-5; 7 bases are a match to TRBD2. The CDR3 loop reads CASSSTLAEETQYF. CDR3 nucleotides: TGTGCCAGCAGCTCGACCCTAGCGGAAGAGACCCAGTACTTC.